Sequencing of this T cell receptor (beta chain) was carried out in a study of OX40 agonist ivuxolimab in advanced cancers. Study-wide points: The average count of expanded clones was higher among CD8+ T cells than among CD4+.

TCRdb keeps only in-frame clones here, not all; method: immunoSEQ multiplex PCR. Seen here are over 50,000 clones, about 86% observed once, and the top ten hold 0.55%. CDR1 is MDHEN, CDR2 SYDVKM, per germline. V gave up 6 bases and J gave up 3 bases; unmatched junction bases: 7. The CDR3 loop spans 15 amino acids. With respect to this clone: Antigen: not known.

The sample consisted of CD4+ or CD8+ T cells sorted from blood, taken in a trial of the OX40 agonist ivuxolimab. The chain carries TRBV28 and TRBJ2-3, with TRBD2 matching over 9 bases. The TCR was taken from an adult with an advanced solid tumor such as melanoma, head and neck, liver or kidney cancer. The CDR3 loop reads CASSRLAGTTDTQYF. CDR3 DNA: TGTGCCAGCAGCAGGCTAGCGGGAACTACAGATACGCAGTATTTT.